This T cell receptor beta chain was obtained from a study of neoadjuvant anti-PD-1 for oral cavity cancer. Six replicates per PBMC sample, mostly from roughly 0.45 ug of genomic DNA. TCRdb's table, derived via immunoSEQ multiplex PCR, lists solely in-frame clones and lacks some. The sample carries around 60,000 clones, roughly 80% recorded once. The germline V gene has CDR1 MNHNS and CDR2 SASEGT. V was clipped by 4 bases and J by 11 bases, with 18 bases between them. This CDR3 region has 14 residues. The clonotype originates from a person between 35 and 79 years old with oral cavity squamous cell carcinoma. Sequences were derived from PBMCs, sampled before nivolumab (anti-PD-1) treatment. The V and J genes are TRBV6-1 and TRBJ1-5, with D perhaps matching TRBD1 (5 bases). DNA of the CDR3: TGTGCCAGCAGTGTGAAGGTCGGGGGAGGGACCCAGCATTTT. It translates to CASSVKVGGGTQHF.